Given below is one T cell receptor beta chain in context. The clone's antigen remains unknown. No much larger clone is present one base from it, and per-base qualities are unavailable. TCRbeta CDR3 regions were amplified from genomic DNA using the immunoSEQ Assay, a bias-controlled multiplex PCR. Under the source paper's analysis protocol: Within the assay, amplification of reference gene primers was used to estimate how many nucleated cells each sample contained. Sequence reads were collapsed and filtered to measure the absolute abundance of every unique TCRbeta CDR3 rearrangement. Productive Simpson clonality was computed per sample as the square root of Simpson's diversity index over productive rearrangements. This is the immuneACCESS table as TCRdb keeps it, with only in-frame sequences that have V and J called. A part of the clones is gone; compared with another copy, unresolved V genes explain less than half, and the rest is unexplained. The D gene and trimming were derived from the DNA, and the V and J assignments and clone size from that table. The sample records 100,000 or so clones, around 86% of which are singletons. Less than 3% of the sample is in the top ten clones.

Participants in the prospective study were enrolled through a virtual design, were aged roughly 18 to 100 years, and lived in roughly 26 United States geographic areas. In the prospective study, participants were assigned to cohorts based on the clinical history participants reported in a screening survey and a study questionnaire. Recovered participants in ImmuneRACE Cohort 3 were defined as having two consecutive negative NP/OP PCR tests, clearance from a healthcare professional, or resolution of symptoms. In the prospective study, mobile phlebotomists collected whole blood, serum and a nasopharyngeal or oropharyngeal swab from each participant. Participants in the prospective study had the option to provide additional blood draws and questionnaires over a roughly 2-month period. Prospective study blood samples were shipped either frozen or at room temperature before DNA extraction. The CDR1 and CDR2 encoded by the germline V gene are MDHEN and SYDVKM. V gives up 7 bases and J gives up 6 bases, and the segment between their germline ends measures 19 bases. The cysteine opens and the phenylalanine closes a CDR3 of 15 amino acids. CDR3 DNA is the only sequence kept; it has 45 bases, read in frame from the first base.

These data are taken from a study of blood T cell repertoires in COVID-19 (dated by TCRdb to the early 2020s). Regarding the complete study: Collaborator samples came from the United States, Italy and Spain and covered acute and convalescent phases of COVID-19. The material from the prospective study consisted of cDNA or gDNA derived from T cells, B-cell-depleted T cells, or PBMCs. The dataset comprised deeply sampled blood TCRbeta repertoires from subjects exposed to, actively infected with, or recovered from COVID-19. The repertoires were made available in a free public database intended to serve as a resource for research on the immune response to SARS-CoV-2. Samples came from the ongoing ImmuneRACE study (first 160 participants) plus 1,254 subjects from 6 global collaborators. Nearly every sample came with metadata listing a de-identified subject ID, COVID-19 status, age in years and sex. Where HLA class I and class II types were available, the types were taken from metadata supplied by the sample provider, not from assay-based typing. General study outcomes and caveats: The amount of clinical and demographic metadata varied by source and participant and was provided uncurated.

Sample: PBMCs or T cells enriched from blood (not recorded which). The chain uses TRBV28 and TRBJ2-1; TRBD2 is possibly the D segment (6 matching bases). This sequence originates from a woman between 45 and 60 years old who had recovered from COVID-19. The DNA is TGTGCCAGCATTTCGAGCGGGTCATCCCGCAATGAGCAGTTCTTC. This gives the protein CASISSGSSRNEQFF.